Listed here are 31 T cell receptor beta chains from one sample, sequenced in a study of shared T cell receptors in the human thymus. Repertoires were generated with immunoSEQ multiplex PCR, while TCRdb's copy carries only in-frame clones and drops some. The sample gives 700,000 or so clones, 70% to 90% of which show up once; roughly 0.01% is in the top ten. This sample was shared with a second study, whose subject was human thymus T cells.

Source material: thymocytes. The source is a girl under three years old with a congenital heart defect.

The chain has TRBV6-1 and TRBJ1-1; D ambiguous. CDR3 length: 14 residues. Deletions cut 8 bases from V and 4 bases from J, with 17 bases between. Germline assignment: CDR1 MNHNS and CDR2 SASEGT. The CDR3 loop is CASPSTAGPTEAFF. Here the CDR3 DNA reads TGTGCCAGCCCTTCCACTGCGGGCCCCACTGAAGCTTTCTTT.

V usage is TRBV29-1 and J usage is TRBJ2-5; 8 positions agree with TRBD1. Germline assignment: CDR1 SQVTM and CDR2 ANQGSEA. The CDR3 is 15 amino acids. The V segment lost 5 bases and the J segment 0 bases; nucleotides outside the gene matches: 8. The CDR3 bases are TGCAGCGTTTATGGGACAGGCAGAGACCAAGAGACCCAGTACTTC. Translating gives CSVYGTGRDQETQYF.

The chain joins TRBV9 to TRBJ1-6, with TRBD1 matching 7 bases. CDR3 length: 18 amino acids. Germline V gene sequence: CDR1 SGDLS, CDR2 YYNGEE. The trim removed 3 bases at V and 0 bases at J, leaving 9 bases unmatched. The CDR3 here is CASSGGQTISSYNSPLHF. The CDR3 DNA is TGTGCCAGCAGCGGGGGACAGACGATCAGCTCCTATAATTCACCCCTCCACTTT.

This sequence joins TRBV6-5 and TRBJ1-1; D is perhaps TRBD1 (5 bases). Germline values: CDR1 MNHEY, CDR2 SVGAGI. The CDR3 loop spans 12 amino acids. Trimming pared 11 bases from V and 5 bases from J, leaving 15 bases between. CDR3: CARWGGVTEAFF. CDR3 nucleotides: TGTGCCCGATGGGGGGGGGTAACTGAAGCTTTCTTT.

V usage is TRBV11-2 and J usage is TRBJ1-2, with TRBD1 matching 7 bases. The CDR3 totals 13 residues. Germline lookup yields CDR1 SGHAT and CDR2 FQNNGV. The CDR3 DNA is TGTGCGACGCGTGGGACAGCTAACTATGGCTACACCTTC. This gives the protein CATRGTANYGYTF. The full variable domain, its missing parts supplied by reference TRBV11-2 and TRBJ1-2, is EAGVAQSPRYKIIEKRQSVAFWCNPISGHATLYWYQQILGQGPKLLIQFQNNGVVDDSQLPKDRFSAERLKGVDSTLKIQPAKLEDSAVYLCATRGTANYGYTFGSGTRLTVV.

J is TRBJ1-2 and V is TRBV28; 10 positions agree with TRBD1. Germline CDR1 and CDR2: MDHEN and SYDVKM. The junction had 8 bases not matched to a gene; V was cut back by 7 bases and J by 6 bases. CDR3 size: 14 residues. Here the CDR3 DNA reads TGTGCCAGCACCGAGGACAGGGGGAGAGATGGCTACACCTTC. It translates to CASTEDRGRDGYTF.

The V and J genes are TRBV10-2 and TRBJ1-1, with D maybe TRBD1 (5 bases). The CDR3 sequence is 14 residues long. CDR1 and CDR2 (germline): WSHSY, SAAADI. Trimming stripped 4 bases from V and 5 bases from J, with 14 bases between. CDR3 bases: TGCGCCAGCAGTGTTGAGCGGGGGTTGACTGAAGCTTTCTTT. Its protein is CASSVERGLTEAFF.

This chain joins TRBV7-6 and TRBJ1-1, with D possibly TRBD1 on 6 matching bases. The CDR3 extends over 15 amino acids. The V end was cut by 5 bases, the J end by 3 bases, with 16 bases between. The germline V gene encodes CDR1 SGHVS and CDR2 FNYEAQ. CDR3 sequence reads: CASSLGQIGDTEAFF. CDR3 DNA: TGTGCCAGCAGCCTCGGACAGATCGGTGACACTGAAGCTTTCTTT.

CDR3 DNA sequence: TGTGCCAGCAGCCCGTTGGACACATCACAACTAGCGGGGGCTTTCTTT. This sequence encodes CASSPLDTSQLAGAFF. V usage is TRBV7-4 and J usage is TRBJ1-1; a possible D gene is TRBD1 (5 bases). The V end was cut by 5 bases, the J end by 11 bases, with 27 bases between. CDR3 length: 16 amino acids. Germline V gives CDR1 SGHVT, CDR2 SQSDAQ.

The CDR3 loop reads CASASPTLRGLESSDTQYF. DNA for the CDR3: TGTGCCAGCGCCAGTCCAACCCTCCGGGGACTAGAGTCATCAGATACGCAGTATTTT. The J gene is TRBJ2-3, the V gene TRBV28, with TRBD2 identical over 8 bases. Germline CDR1 reads MDHEN; CDR2 reads SYDVKM. CDR3 length: 19 amino acids. V shed 8 bases and J 4 bases; nucleotides not matched to a gene: 23.

This chain joins TRBV12-5 and TRBJ2-7, with 8 bases fitting TRBD2. The V gene end was trimmed by 2 bases and the J gene end by 4 bases; junction bases not matched to a gene: 4. The germline gives CDR1 LGHNT, CDR2 FRNRAP. The CDR3 totals 14 residues. CDR3 amino acids: CASGLLGLDYEQYF. For the CDR3, the DNA is TGTGCTAGTGGTTTGCTGGGACTAGATTACGAGCAGTACTTC.

This chain links TRBV15 with TRBJ1-1, with D maybe TRBD1 (5 bases). This CDR3 spans 15 amino acids. Germline lookup yields CDR1 LNHNV and CDR2 YYDKDF (reference sequence). V lost 1 base and J 2 bases, leaving 11 bases between the germline ends. The CDR3 coding sequence is TGTGCCACCAGCAGAGCGCGGAGGGGTAACACTGAAGCTTTCTTT. Translating it yields CATSRARRGNTEAFF.

This clone was seen just once. This chain connects TRBV7-9 to TRBJ1-2; perhaps TRBD1 as D (6 bases). The CDR3 sequence is 14 residues long. The V and J ends lost 7 bases and 6 bases respectively, with 18 bases between them. In germline, CDR1 is SEHNR, CDR2 FQNEAQ (reference sequence). CDR3 coding DNA: TGTGCCAGCACAGGGGCAGGCCTAAAGGATGGCTACACCTTC. This codes for CASTGAGLKDGYTF. The entire variable domain, with the rest obtained from reference TRBV7-9 and TRBJ1-2, is as follows: DTGVSQNPRHKITKRGQNVTFRCDPISEHNRLYWYRQTLGQGPEFLTYFQNEAQLEKSRLLSDRFSAERPKGSFSTLEIQRTEQGDSAMYLCASTGAGLKDGYTFGSGTRLTVV.

This clone was picked up one time. The V and J genes are TRBV28 and TRBJ2-3; maybe TRBD2 (5 bases). The germline V and J ends were trimmed by 6 bases and 0 bases, with 7 bases remaining between them. Germline assignment: CDR1 MDHEN and CDR2 SYDVKM. This CDR3 has 13 residues. CDR3 nucleotide sequence: TGTGCCAGCAGACTAGGAAGCACAGATACGCAGTATTTT. It is translated as CASRLGSTDTQYF.

The chain recombines TRBV11-2 with TRBJ2-5, with 11 nucleotides matching TRBD2. Germline trimming cut 5 bases from V and 3 bases from J; bases unmatched to any gene: 5. This CDR3 has 15 amino acids. Germline CDR1 SGHAT, CDR2 FQNNGV. DNA of the CDR3: TGTGCCAGCAGCCCTGGGACTAGCGGAAAAGAGACCCAGTACTTC. Translated, it gives CASSPGTSGKETQYF.

This clone showed up just once. The chain combines TRBV7-9 with TRBJ1-3, with TRBD1 matching 7 bases. This CDR3 has 14 amino acids. V was clipped by 3 bases and J by 4 bases; unmatched bases: 3. CDR1 and CDR2 (germline): SEHNR, FQNEAQ (reference sequence). CDR3 nucleotide sequence: TGTGCCAGCAGCTTGACAGGGTGCGGAAACACCATATATTTT. Translated, it gives CASSLTGCGNTIYF.

The CDR3, as DNA: TGTGCCAGCAGCTTAGTAAAATCGGATCAGCCCCAGCATTTT. This codes for CASSLVKSDQPQHF. The chain couples TRBV11-2 to TRBJ1-5; D not resolved. V shed 1 base and J shed 5 bases, with 9 bases lying between them. Per germline, CDR1 SGHAT and CDR2 FQNNGV. This CDR3 is 14 amino acids long.

The rearrangement joins TRBV27 to TRBJ2-6; D remains unclear. V lost 1 base and J lost 0, with 10 bases in between. Germline V lookup: CDR1 MNHEY, CDR2 SMNVEV (reference sequence). This CDR3 contains 17 residues. Written as DNA, the CDR3 is TGTGCCAGCAGTTTATTTGTCCCGGGCTCTGGGGCCAACGTCCTGACTTTC. Translating it yields CASSLFVPGSGANVLTF. Supplemented by reference TRBV27 and TRBJ2-6, the full variable domain reads EAQVTQNPRYLITVTGKKLTVTCSQNMNHEYMSWYRQDPGLGLRQIYYSMNVEVTDKGDVPEGYKVSRKEKRNFPLILESPSPNQTSLYFCASSLFVPGSGANVLTFGAGSRLTVL.

The genes are TRBV5-6 and TRBJ1-4, with 10 bases aligning to TRBD1. CDR3 length equals 18 residues. Looked up from germline, CDR1 is SGHDT and CDR2 is YYEEEE. The V segment lost 3 bases and the J segment 2 bases; nucleotides outside the gene matches: 10. The CDR3 nucleotides read TGTGCCAGCAGCTCACACGAAAAGACAGGGGGCACTAATGAAAAACTGTTTTTT. This translates into CASSSHEKTGGTNEKLFF.

This sequence joins TRBV29-1 and TRBJ1-5, with D possibly matching TRBD1 (6 bases). The CDR3 spans 13 residues. CDR1 and CDR2 (germline): SQVTM, ANQGSEA. The V end lost 6 bases, the J end lost 3 bases, and 12 bases lay between the germline ends. The CDR3 coding sequence is TGCAGCGTGGCTACAGGGAACAATCAGCCCCAGCATTTT. This translates into CSVATGNNQPQHF.

The chain employs TRBV12-5 and TRBJ1-5; D ambiguous. Germline CDR1 reads LGHNT; CDR2 reads FRNRAP. This CDR3 contains 16 residues. Trimming removed 0 bases at V and 2 bases at J, with 11 bases between. CDR3 sequence reads: CASGLVAAGGNQPQHF. CDR3 bases: TGTGCTAGTGGTTTGGTAGCGGCAGGTGGCAATCAGCCCCAGCATTTT.

The genes are TRBV14 and TRBJ2-6; TRBD1 aligns across 8 bases. The CDR3 covers 20 residues. From germline, CDR1 is SGHDN and CDR2 FVKESK. The trim removed 0 bases at V and 0 bases at J, leaving 10 bases unmatched. CDR3 region: CASSQDGKGTGASGANVLTF. CDR3 DNA sequence: TGTGCCAGCAGCCAAGATGGTAAAGGGACAGGCGCCTCTGGGGCCAACGTCCTGACTTTC.

This chain joins TRBV4-1 and TRBJ1-1; TRBD1 is a possible D gene (5 bases). Germline CDR1 and CDR2: MGHRA and YSYEKL. The CDR3 contains 12 residues. V was trimmed by 3 bases and J by 9 bases, leaving 11 bases between them. As DNA, the CDR3 is TGCGCCAGCAGCCAGCCCGGGGGACAAGCTTTCTTT. As protein: CASSQPGGQAFF.

V gene TRBV29-1 combines with J gene TRBJ2-7; the D gene is possibly TRBD1 (6 bases). Per the germline V gene, CDR1 is SQVTM and CDR2 is ANQGSEA. The CDR3 contains 12 residues. V lost 6 bases, J lost 0 bases, and 9 bases lay in between. Here the CDR3 reads CSVTTGSYEQYF. CDR3 nucleotide sequence: TGCAGCGTCACGACAGGCTCCTACGAGCAGTACTTC.

The CDR3 sequence is CASSPTLDRSSYEQYF. CDR3 in DNA: TGTGCCAGCAGTCCTACCCTGGACAGGAGCTCCTACGAGCAGTACTTC. The chain joins TRBV27 to TRBJ2-7; 7 positions match TRBD1. The germline V gene encodes CDR1 MNHEY and CDR2 SMNVEV (reference sequence). The ends lost 5 bases at V and 0 bases at J; junction bases unmatched: 10. CDR3 length equals 16 residues.

This rearrangement joins TRBV7-7 to TRBJ2-2; D gene ambiguous. The CDR3 runs to 14 residues. Germline V gives CDR1 SSHAT, CDR2 FNYEAQ (reference sequence). Trimming cost V 0 bases and J 6 bases, with 8 bases left between them. In DNA, the CDR3 is TGTGCCAGCAGCTTAGCGACTCGTGCCGGGGAGCTGTTTTTT. This sequence encodes CASSLATRAGELFF.

The chain combines TRBV6-6 with TRBJ1-4, with 9 bases identical to TRBD1. V lost 6 bases and J lost 6; bases outside the gene matches: 11. The germline V gene has CDR1 MNHNY and CDR2 SVGAGI (reference sequence). This CDR3 is 16 amino acids long. The CDR3 DNA sequence: TGTGCCAGCAGGAGAACAGGGGGCGAAAAGGATGAAAAACTGTTTTTT. Translating it yields CASRRTGGEKDEKLFF.

The gene calls are TRBV7-2 and TRBJ2-3; the match to TRBD2 covers 10 bases. V dropped 3 bases and J dropped 4; count of bases not matched to a gene: 13. This CDR3 has 18 amino acids. CDR1 and CDR2 (germline): SGHTA, FQGNSA. CDR3 coding DNA: TGTGCCAGCAGCTTCGGGGAAACCGGGACTAGCGAGCCAGATACGCAGTATTTT. This codes for CASSFGETGTSEPDTQYF.

The chain joins TRBV28 to TRBJ1-1, with a weak D call TRBD1 (6 bases). Germline V lookup: CDR1 MDHEN, CDR2 SYDVKM. V was pared by 2 bases and J by 1 base, with 11 bases between. The CDR3 consists of 15 residues. The CDR3 nucleotides read TGTGCCAGCAGTTTAGAGGTAGGGGGGAACACTGAAGCTTTCTTT. Translated: CASSLEVGGNTEAFF. Variable domain in full (rest from reference TRBV28 and TRBJ1-1): DVKVTQSSRYLVKRTGEKVFLECVQDMDHENMFWYRQDPGLGLRLIYFSYDVKMKEKGDIPEGYSVSREKKERFSLILESASTNQTSMYLCASSLEVGGNTEAFFGQGTRLTVV.

This chain connects TRBV19 to TRBJ1-2, with TRBD1 matching over 7 bases. This CDR3 comprises 16 residues. V trimming: 4 bases; J trimming: 1 base; junction bases outside the gene matches: 9. Germline V lookup: CDR1 LNHDA, CDR2 SQIVND (reference sequence). The CDR3 DNA reads TGTGCCAGTAGTACTCCCGGGACAGTTCGTAACTATGGCTACACCTTC. This encodes CASSTPGTVRNYGYTF. The full variable domain, in which reference TRBV19 and TRBJ1-2 provide the parts outside the CDR3, is DGGITQSPKYLFRKEGQNVTLSCEQNLNHDAMYWYRQDPGQGLRLIYYSQIVNDFQKGDIAEGYSVSREKKESFPLTVTSAQKNPTAFYLCASSTPGTVRNYGYTFGSGTRLTVV.

This chain connects TRBV2 to TRBJ1-1; 9 bases agree with TRBD1. Trimming took 5 bases from V and 3 from J; bases not matched to a gene: 1. This CDR3 has 13 amino acids. CDR1 and CDR2 from the germline V gene are SNHLY and FYNNEI. CDR3: CASSRTGDTEAFF. The DNA of the CDR3 is TGTGCCAGCAGTAGGACAGGGGACACTGAAGCTTTCTTT.